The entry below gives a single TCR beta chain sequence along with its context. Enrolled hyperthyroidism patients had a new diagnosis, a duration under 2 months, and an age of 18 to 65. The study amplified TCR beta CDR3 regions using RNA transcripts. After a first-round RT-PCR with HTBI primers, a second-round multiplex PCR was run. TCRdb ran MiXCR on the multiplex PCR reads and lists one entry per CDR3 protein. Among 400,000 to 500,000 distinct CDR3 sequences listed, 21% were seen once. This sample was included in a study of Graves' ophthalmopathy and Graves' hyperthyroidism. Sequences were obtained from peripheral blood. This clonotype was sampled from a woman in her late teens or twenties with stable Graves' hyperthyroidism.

The DNA of the CDR3 is TGTGCCAGCAGTGATCATGGGGCCAACGTCCTGACTTTC. It codes for CASSDHGANVLTF. V usage is TRBV6-1 and J usage is TRBJ2-6; no firm D call. The CDR3 is made up of 13 amino acids. The germline V gene encodes CDR1 MNHNS and CDR2 SASEGT. V shed 3 bases and J shed 3 bases, with 3 bases lying between them.